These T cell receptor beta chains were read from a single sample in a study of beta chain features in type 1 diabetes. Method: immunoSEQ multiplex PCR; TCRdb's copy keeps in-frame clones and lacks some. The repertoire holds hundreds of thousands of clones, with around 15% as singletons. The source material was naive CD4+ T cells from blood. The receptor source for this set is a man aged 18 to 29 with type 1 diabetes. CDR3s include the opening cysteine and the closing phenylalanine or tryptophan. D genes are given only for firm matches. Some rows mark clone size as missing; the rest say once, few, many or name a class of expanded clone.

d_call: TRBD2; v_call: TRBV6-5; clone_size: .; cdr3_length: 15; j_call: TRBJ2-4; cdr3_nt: TGTGCCAGCAGTTACAAAGCGGGAGGGCGGGACATTCAGTACTTC; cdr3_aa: CASSYKAGGRDIQYF
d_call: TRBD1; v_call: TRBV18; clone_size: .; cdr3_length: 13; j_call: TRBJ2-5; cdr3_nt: TGTGCCAGCTCACCAGGACAGGGGAAGACCCAGTACTTC; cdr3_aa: CASSPGQGKTQYF
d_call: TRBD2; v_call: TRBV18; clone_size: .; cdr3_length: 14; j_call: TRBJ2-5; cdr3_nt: TGTGCCAGCTCACTCCGGGGGGGACAAGAGACCCAGTACTTC; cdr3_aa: CASSLRGGQETQYF
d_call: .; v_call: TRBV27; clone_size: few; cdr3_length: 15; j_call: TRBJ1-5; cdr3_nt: TGTGCCAGCATCGAGAAACCCATGATGGGTCAGCCCCAGCATTTT; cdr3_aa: CASIEKPMMGQPQHF
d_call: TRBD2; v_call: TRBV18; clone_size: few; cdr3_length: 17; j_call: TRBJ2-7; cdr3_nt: TGTGCCAGCTCACCCGTCACCGGGACTAGCGTGTTTTACGAGCAGTACTTC; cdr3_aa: CASSPVTGTSVFYEQYF
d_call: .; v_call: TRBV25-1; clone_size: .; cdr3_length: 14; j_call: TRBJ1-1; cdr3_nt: TGTGCCAGCAGTGAATATTCCTTCGGGGCCGAAGCTTTCTTT; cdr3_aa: CASSEYSFGAEAFF
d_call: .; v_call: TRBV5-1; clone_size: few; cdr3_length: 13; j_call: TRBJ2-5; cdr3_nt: TGCGCCAGCAGTCCTGACGGACAAGAGACCCAGTACTTC; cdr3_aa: CASSPDGQETQYF
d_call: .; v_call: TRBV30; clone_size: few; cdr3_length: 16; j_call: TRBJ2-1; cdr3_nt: TGTGCCTGGAGTGTAGGGCTTCCTAGCTCCTACAATGAGCAGTTCTTC; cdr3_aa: CAWSVGLPSSYNEQFF
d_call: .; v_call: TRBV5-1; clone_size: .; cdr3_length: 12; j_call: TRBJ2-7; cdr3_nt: TGCGCCAGCGGCGATCCGATAGGCGAGCAGTACTTC; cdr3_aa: CASGDPIGEQYF
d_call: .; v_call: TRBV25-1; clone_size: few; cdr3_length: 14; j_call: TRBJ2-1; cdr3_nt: TGTGCCAGCAGCGACTGGAGCTCCTACAATGAGCAGTTCTTC; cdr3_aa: CASSDWSSYNEQFF
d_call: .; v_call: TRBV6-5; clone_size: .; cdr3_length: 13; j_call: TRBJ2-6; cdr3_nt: TGTGCCAGCAGGAATTCTGGGGCCAACGTCCTGACTTTC; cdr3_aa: CASRNSGANVLTF
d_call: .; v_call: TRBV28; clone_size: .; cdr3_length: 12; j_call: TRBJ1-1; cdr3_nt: TGTGCCAGCAGTTTAATGGGCACTGAAGCTTTCTTT; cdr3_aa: CASSLMGTEAFF
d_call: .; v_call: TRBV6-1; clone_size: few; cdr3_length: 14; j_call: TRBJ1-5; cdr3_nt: TGTGCCAGTAGGTCTCAGGCCTTCGGGCAGCCCCAGCATTTT; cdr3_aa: CASRSQAFGQPQHF
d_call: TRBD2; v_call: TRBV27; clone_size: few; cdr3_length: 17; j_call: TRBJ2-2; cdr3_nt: TGTGCCAGCAGTTCCGCTCGGACTAGCAAAGCGACCGGGGAGCTGTTTTTT; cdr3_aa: CASSSARTSKATGELFF
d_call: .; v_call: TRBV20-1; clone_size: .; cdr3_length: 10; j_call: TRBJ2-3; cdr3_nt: TGCAGTGCTAGTATAAAGACGCAGTATTTT; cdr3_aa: CSASIKTQYF
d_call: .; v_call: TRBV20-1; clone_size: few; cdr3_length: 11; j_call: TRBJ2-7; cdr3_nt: TGCAGTGTAGCGGACTCCTACGAGCAGTACTTC; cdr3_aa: CSVADSYEQYF
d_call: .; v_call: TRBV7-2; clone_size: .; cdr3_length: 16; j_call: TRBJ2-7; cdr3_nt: TGTGCCAGCAGCTTAGCGGGGCAGGGGCCCTCCTACGAGCAGTACTTC; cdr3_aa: CASSLAGQGPSYEQYF
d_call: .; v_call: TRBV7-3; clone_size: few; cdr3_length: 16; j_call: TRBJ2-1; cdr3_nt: TGTGCCAGCAGCTTAACCGCGGCAGCGTCCTACAATGAGCAGTTCTTC; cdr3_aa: CASSLTAAASYNEQFF
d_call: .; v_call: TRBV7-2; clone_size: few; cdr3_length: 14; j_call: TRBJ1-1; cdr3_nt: TGTGCCAGCAGCTTAGGTGTTTTTAAAACTGAAGCTTTCTTT; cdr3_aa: CASSLGVFKTEAFF
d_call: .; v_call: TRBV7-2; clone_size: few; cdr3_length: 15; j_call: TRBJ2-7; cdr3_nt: TGTGCCAGCAGCATCGGGACGGGAAGGTCCTACGAGCAGTACTTC; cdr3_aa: CASSIGTGRSYEQYF
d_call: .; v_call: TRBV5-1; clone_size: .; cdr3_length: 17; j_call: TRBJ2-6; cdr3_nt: TGCGCCAGCAGCCCGGGAGTGGGTTCCTCTGGGGCCAACGTCCTGACTTTC; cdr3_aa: CASSPGVGSSGANVLTF
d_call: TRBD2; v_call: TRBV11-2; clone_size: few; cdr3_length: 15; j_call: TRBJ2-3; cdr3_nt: TGTGCCAGCAGCACTGGCGGGGGGAGCACAGATACGCAGTATTTT; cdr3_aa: CASSTGGGSTDTQYF
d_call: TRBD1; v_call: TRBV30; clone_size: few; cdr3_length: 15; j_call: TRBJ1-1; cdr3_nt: TGTGCCTGGAGTCCCCCAGGGGGGTTCGACACTGAAGCTTTCTTT; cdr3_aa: CAWSPPGGFDTEAFF
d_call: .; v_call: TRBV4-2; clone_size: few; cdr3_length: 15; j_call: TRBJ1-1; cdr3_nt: TGTGCCAGCAGCCTCGTACAGGTTGGGAACACTGAAGCTTTCTTT; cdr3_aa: CASSLVQVGNTEAFF
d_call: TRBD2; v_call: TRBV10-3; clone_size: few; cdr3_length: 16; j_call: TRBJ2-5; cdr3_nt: TGTGCCATCAGTGAGTCGAAGCGGGGGCTCCCAGAGACCCAGTACTTC; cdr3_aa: CAISESKRGLPETQYF
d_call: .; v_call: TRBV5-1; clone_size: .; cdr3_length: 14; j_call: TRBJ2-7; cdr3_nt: TGCGCCAGCAGCTTGGTCCTGGGACCCTACGAGCAGTACTTC; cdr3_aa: CASSLVLGPYEQYF
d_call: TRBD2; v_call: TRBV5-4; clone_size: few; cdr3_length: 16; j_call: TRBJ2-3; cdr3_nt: TGTGCCAGCAGCCCCCCGCGGGAGGATCGCACAGATACGCAGTATTTT; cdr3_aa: CASSPPREDRTDTQYF
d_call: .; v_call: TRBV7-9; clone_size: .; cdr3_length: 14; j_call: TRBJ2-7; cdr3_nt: TGTGCCAGCAGCTTAATTGGGGACTCCTACGAGCAGTACTTC; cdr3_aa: CASSLIGDSYEQYF
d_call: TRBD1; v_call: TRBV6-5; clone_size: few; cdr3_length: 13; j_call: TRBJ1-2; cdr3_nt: TGTGCCAGCAGGCCGGGACAGGGTTCTGGCTACACCTTC; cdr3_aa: CASRPGQGSGYTF
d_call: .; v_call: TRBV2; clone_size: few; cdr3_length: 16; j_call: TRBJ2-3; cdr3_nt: TGTGCCAGCAGCGAAGAAATCCGCTCGGGGTTAGGTACGCAGTATTTT; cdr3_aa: CASSEEIRSGLGTQYF
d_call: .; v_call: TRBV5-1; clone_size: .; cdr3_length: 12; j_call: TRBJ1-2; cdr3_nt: TGCGCCAGCAGCTTGGGGAGTTATGGCTACACCTTC; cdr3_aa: CASSLGSYGYTF
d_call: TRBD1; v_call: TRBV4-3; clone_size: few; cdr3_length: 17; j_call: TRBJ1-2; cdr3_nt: TGCGCCAGCAGCCAGGAAGTTCCGGGACAGGGGGCAGGTGGCTACACCTTC; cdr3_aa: CASSQEVPGQGAGGYTF
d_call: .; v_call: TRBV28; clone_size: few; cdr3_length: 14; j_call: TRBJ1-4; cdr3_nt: TGTGCCAGCAGTTTGGCCCAGGGGTCGGAAAAACTGTTTTTT; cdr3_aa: CASSLAQGSEKLFF
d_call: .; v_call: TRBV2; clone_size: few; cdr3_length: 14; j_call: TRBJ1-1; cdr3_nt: TGTGCCAGCAGTTCGGGACCCGGGCCGACCGAAGCTTTCTTT; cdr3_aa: CASSSGPGPTEAFF
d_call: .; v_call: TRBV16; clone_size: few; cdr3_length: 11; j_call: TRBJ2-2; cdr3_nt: TGTGCCAGCAGCCAATTTGGGGAGCTGTTTTTT; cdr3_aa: CASSQFGELFF
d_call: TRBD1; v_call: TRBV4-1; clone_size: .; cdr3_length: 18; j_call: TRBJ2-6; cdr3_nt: TGCGCCAGCAGCCAGCGGGACAGGGGAGTCTCTGGGGCCAACGTCCTGACTTTC; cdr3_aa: CASSQRDRGVSGANVLTF
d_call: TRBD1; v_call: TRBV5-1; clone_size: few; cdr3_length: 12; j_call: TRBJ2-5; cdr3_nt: TGCGCCAGCAGCCCGGGACAGAGGACCCAGTACTTC; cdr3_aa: CASSPGQRTQYF
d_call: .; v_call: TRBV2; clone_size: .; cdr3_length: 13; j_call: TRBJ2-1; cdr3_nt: TGTGCCAGCAGTGAACATCCTTACAATGAGCAGTTCTTC; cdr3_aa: CASSEHPYNEQFF
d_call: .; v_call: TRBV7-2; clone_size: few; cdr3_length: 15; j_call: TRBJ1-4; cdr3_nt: TGTGCCAGCAGCTTAGTTGCTGGGGGTGGGGAAAAACTGTTTTTT; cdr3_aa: CASSLVAGGGEKLFF
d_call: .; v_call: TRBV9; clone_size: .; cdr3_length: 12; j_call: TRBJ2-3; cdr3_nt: TGTGCCAGCAGCGTAGAGTCAGATACGCAGTATTTT; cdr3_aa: CASSVESDTQYF
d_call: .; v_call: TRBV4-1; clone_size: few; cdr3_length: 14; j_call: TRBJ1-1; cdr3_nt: TGCGCCAGCAGCTCAGTGGAGAGGAACACTGAAGCTTTCTTT; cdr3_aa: CASSSVERNTEAFF
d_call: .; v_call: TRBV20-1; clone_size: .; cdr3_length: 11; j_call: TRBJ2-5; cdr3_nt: TGCAGTGCTAGAGACTGGGAGACCCAGTACTTC; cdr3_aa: CSARDWETQYF
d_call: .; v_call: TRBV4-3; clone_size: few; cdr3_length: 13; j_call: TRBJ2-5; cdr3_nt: TGCGCCAGCAGCCAAGATAGGGGTGAGACCCAGTACTTC; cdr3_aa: CASSQDRGETQYF
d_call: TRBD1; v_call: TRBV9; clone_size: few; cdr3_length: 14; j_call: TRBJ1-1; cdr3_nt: TGTGCCAGCAGCACTCTACAGGGGGGCCCTGAAGCTTTCTTT; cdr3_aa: CASSTLQGGPEAFF
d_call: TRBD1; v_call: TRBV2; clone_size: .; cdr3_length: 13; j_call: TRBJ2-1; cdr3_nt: TGTGCCAGCAGACCCCGGGACAGATATGAGCAGTTCTTC; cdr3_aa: CASRPRDRYEQFF
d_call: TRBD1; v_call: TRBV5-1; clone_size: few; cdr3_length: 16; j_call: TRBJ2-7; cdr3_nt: TGCGCCAGCAGCTTGAGGTCCACAGGGGTTTCCTACGAGCAGTACTTC; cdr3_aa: CASSLRSTGVSYEQYF
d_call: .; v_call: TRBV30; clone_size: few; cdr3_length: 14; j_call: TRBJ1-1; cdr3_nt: TGTGCCTGGAGTAGGGGGGCGAGGAACACTGAAGCTTTCTTT; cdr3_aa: CAWSRGARNTEAFF